This entry describes one T cell receptor (beta chain). Its cognate antigen is unknown. Measured with immunoSEQ multiplex PCR; TCRdb has only the in-frame clones, and not every one. The sample contains about 56,000 clones, roughly 93% of which appear only once. The data were taken from a study of cytomegalovirus exposure and HLA in healthy donors. The CDR3 consists of 15 residues. The V end was cut by 4 bases, the J end by 2 bases, with 15 bases between. Germline V gene lookup returns CDR1 MNHEY and CDR2 SVGAGI. Broader study findings: The authors listed 180 or so TCR beta chains as cytomegalovirus-associated.

Separate from the roughly 720-subject first cohort was the approximately 130-subject validation cohort, to which the donors belonged. This sequence was found in a woman younger than 30 in good health and CMV-seropositive. Specimen: PBMCs. V is TRBV6-5 and J is TRBJ2-7; perhaps TRBD2 as D (5 bases). The DNA for the CDR3 is TGTGCCAGCAGTTCCACGGACTTTCCAACCTACGAGCAGTACTTC. Translated: CASSSTDFPTYEQYF.